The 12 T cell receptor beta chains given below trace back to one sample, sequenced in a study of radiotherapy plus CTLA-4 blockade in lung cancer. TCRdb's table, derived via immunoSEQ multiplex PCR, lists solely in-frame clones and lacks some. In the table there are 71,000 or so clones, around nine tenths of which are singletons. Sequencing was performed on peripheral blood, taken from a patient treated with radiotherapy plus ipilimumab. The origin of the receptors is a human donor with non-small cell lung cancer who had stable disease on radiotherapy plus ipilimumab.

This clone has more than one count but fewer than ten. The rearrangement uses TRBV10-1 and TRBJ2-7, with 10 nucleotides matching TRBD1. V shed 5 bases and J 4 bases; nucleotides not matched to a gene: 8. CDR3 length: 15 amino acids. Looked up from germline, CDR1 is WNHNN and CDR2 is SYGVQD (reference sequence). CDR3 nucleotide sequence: TGCGCCAGCAGTCCCGGGACAGGGGATGGGTACGAGCAGTACTTC. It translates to CASSPGTGDGYEQYF.

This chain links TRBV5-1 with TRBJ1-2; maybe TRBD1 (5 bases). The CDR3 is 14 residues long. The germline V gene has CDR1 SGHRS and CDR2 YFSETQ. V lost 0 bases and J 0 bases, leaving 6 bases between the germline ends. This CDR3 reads CASSLDRTNYGYTF. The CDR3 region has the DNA TGCGCCAGCAGCTTGGACAGGACTAACTATGGCTACACCTTC.

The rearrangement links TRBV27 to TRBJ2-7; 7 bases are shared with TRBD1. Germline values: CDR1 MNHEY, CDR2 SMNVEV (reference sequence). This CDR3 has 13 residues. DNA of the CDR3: TGTTTAAGCCCGACAGGGAGCTCCTACGAGCAGTACTTC. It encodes CLSPTGSSYEQYF.

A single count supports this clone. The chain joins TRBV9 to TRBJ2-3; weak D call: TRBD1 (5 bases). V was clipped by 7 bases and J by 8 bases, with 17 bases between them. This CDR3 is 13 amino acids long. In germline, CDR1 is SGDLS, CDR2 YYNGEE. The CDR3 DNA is TGTGCCAGCTCCCCGCTAGGTCAGGGTACGCAGTATTTT. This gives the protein CASSPLGQGTQYF.

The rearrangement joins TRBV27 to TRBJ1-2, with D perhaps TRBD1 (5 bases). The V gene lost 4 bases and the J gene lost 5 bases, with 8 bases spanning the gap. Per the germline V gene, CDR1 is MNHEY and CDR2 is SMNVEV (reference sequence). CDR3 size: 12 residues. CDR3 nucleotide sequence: TGTGCCAGCAGTTCCCAGGGTTATGGCTACACCTTC. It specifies CASSSQGYGYTF.

Written as DNA, the CDR3 is TGTGCCAGCTCACCTCAGACAGGAAACTACGAGCAGTACTTC. The encoded protein is CASSPQTGNYEQYF. J is TRBJ2-7 and V is TRBV18; D perhaps matches TRBD1 (6 bases). CDR1 KGHSH and CDR2 LQKENI come from the germline V gene. The V end was cut by 3 bases, the J end by 3 bases, with 12 bases between. This CDR3 has 14 residues. The entire variable domain, with the rest obtained from reference TRBV18 and TRBJ2-7, is as follows: NAGVMQNPRHLVRRRGQEARLRCSPMKGHSHVYWYRQLPEEGLKFMVYLQKENIIDESGMPKERFSAEFPKEGPSILRIQQVVRGDSAAYFCASSPQTGNYEQYFGPGTRLTVT.

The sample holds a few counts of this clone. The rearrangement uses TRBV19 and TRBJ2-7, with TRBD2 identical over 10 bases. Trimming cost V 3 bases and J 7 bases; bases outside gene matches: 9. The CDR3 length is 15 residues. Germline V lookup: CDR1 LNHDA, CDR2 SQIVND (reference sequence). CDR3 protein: CASSMEGLALQEQYF. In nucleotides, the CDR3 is TGTGCCAGTAGTATGGAGGGACTAGCGCTACAGGAGCAGTACTTC.

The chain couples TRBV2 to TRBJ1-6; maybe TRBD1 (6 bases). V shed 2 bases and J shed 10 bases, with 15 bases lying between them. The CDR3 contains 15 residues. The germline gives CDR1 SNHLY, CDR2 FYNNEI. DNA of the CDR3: TGTGCCAGCAGTGAACCCGGGGGCGTTGGGTCACCCCTCCACTTT. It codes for CASSEPGGVGSPLHF.

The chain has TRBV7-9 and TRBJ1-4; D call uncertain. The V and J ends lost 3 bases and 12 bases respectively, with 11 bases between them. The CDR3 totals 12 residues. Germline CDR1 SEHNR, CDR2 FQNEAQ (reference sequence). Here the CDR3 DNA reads TGTGCCAGCAGCTTCGGAAGTTCGGAACTGTTTTTT. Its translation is CASSFGSSELFF.

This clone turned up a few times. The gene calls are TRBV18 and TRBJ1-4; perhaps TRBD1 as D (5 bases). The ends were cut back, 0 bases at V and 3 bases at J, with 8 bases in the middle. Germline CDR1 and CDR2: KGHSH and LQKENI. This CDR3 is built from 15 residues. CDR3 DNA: TGTGCCAGCTCACCACCGGGGGGGGCTAATGAAAAACTGTTTTTT. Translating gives CASSPPGGANEKLFF.

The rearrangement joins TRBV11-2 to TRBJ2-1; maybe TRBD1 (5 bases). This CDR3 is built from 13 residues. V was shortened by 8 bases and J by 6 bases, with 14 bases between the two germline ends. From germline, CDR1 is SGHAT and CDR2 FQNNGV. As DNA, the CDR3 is TGTGCCAGCGGCGGACAAGGATTCAATGAGCAGTTCTTC. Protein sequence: CASGGQGFNEQFF. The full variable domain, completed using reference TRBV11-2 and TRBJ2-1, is EAGVAQSPRYKIIEKRQSVAFWCNPISGHATLYWYQQILGQGPKLLIQFQNNGVVDDSQLPKDRFSAERLKGVDSTLKIQPAKLEDSAVYLCASGGQGFNEQFFGPGTRLTVL.

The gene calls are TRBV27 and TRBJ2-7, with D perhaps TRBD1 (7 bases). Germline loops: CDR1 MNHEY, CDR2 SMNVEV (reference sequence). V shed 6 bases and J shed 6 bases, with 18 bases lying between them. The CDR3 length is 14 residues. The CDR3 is CASSPRQGGCEQYF. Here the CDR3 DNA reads TGTGCCAGCAGCCCCCGACAGGGAGGCTGCGAGCAGTACTTC.